A single sample gave rise to the 18 T cell receptor beta chains below, sequenced in a study of T cells in tuberculosis. Some clones are missing from TCRdb's copy, which holds only in-frame ones; the method was immunoSEQ multiplex PCR. This table has tens of thousands of clones, more than 90% appearing once. Sequenced: PBMCs. Receptors were obtained from a donor between 10 and 29 years old with latent tuberculosis or without tuberculosis infection.

The rearrangement joins TRBV30 to TRBJ1-2; TRBD1 might be the D (5 bases). The CDR3 runs 14 residues. The germline V gene encodes CDR1 GTSNPN and CDR2 SVGIG (reference sequence). The V gene lost 3 bases and the J gene lost 6 bases, with 17 bases spanning the gap. CDR3 loop: CAWRWAGRVNGYTF. In DNA, the CDR3 is TGTGCCTGGAGATGGGCAGGGAGGGTGAATGGCTACACCTTC.

Here the CDR3 DNA reads TGTGCCAGCCGATTCGTGAGTTTCCGCACAGATACGCAGTATTTT. Its protein is CASRFVSFRTDTQYF. The V gene is TRBV6-5, the J gene TRBJ2-3; D unclear. Between the trimmed V and J ends, which lost 8 bases and 1 base, there was a span of 16 bases. Germline V lookup: CDR1 MNHEY, CDR2 SVGAGI. This CDR3 spans 15 amino acids.

This clone was counted once. The genes are TRBV7-2 and TRBJ1-2; 9 bases agree with TRBD1. This CDR3 region has 13 residues. Trimming took 5 bases from V and 6 from J; bases not matched to a gene: 4. The germline V gene encodes CDR1 SGHTA and CDR2 FQGNSA. The CDR3 loop reads CASSRTGEDGYTF. In nucleotides, the CDR3 is TGTGCCAGCAGCCGGACAGGGGAAGATGGCTACACCTTC.

This sequence joins TRBV11-1 and TRBJ2-5; the match to TRBD1 covers 9 bases. This CDR3 region has 16 residues. Germline lookup yields CDR1 SGHAT and CDR2 FQDESV (reference sequence). Trimming took 6 bases from V and 5 from J; bases not matched to a gene: 13. CDR3 bases: TGTGCCAGCAGTTTTGCTAGGACAGGGGTAAGGGAGACCCAGTACTTC. Translation gives CASSFARTGVRETQYF.

V usage is TRBV4-1 and J usage is TRBJ1-4; the D gene is possibly TRBD1 (5 bases). CDR3 length: 15 amino acids. V shed 1 base and J shed 4 bases, with 10 bases lying between them. Germline V lookup: CDR1 MGHRA, CDR2 YSYEKL. The CDR3, as DNA: TGCGCCAGCAGCCAAGGGCGGGGGTATAATGAAAAACTGTTTTTT. Protein product: CASSQGRGYNEKLFF.

This clone occurred once. The chain recombines TRBV6-1 with TRBJ1-1, with D possibly being TRBD1 (5 bases). The V gene lost 0 bases and the J gene lost 1 base, with 6 bases spanning the gap. CDR3 length: 14 amino acids. CDR1 and CDR2 (germline): MNHNS, SASEGT. CDR3 sequence reads: CASSEAGGNTEAFF. CDR3 in DNA: TGTGCCAGCAGTGAAGCCGGGGGGAACACTGAAGCTTTCTTT.

The V and J genes are TRBV7-2 and TRBJ2-7; D is possibly TRBD2 (6 bases). The CDR3 totals 15 residues. Germline V gene lookup returns CDR1 SGHTA and CDR2 FQGNSA. Trimming pared 5 bases from V and 6 bases from J, leaving 20 bases between. CDR3 in DNA: TGTGCCAGCAGCCCGGGGAGGAGGTTATGGGCCGAGCAGTACTTC. Its protein is CASSPGRRLWAEQYF.

CDR3 loop: CASSIADSQHQETQYF. The DNA for the CDR3 is TGTGCCAGTAGTATAGCAGACAGCCAGCACCAAGAGACCCAGTACTTC. The chain has TRBV19 and TRBJ2-5, with D possibly TRBD1 on 5 matching bases. The CDR3 sequence is 16 residues long. The V end lost 1 base, the J end lost 0 bases, and 12 bases lay between the germline ends. The V gene's germline CDR1 is LNHDA and CDR2 SQIVND (reference sequence).

V is TRBV5-1 and J is TRBJ2-2, with 9 bases identical to TRBD2. After removal of 4 bases from V and 0 bases from J, the junction contained 7 bases not matched to a gene. From germline, CDR1 is SGHRS and CDR2 YFSETQ. This CDR3 is built from 17 residues. DNA of the CDR3: TGCGCCAGCAGCCCCGGACTAGCGATATCGAACACCGGGGAGCTGTTTTTT. As protein: CASSPGLAISNTGELFF.

V is TRBV25-1 and J is TRBJ2-2, with 7 bases identical to TRBD2. The CDR3 is 15 amino acids. V lost 3 bases, J lost 4 bases, and 5 bases stayed unmatched. Germline loops: CDR1 MGHDK, CDR2 SYGVNS. The CDR3 nucleotides are TGTGCCAGCAGTGAGACTCCGGGGGGCACCGGGGAGCTGTTTTTT. Amino acid sequence: CASSETPGGTGELFF.

This clone was seen a single time. The CDR3 protein is CASSGGRNTEAFF. CDR3 DNA: TGTGCCAGTTCAGGGGGCCGAAACACTGAAGCTTTCTTT. The chain is built from TRBV27 and TRBJ1-1; 8 bases agree with TRBD1. V lost 9 bases and J lost 2; bases outside the gene matches: 5. The CDR3 has 13 amino acids. The germline gives CDR1 MNHEY, CDR2 SMNVEV (reference sequence).

The chain combines TRBV4-2 with TRBJ2-1; 7 positions match TRBD2. CDR3 length: 18 amino acids. V was clipped by 3 bases and J by 9 bases; unmatched bases: 20. Germline V gene sequence: CDR1 LGHNA, CDR2 YNFKEQ. The CDR3 is CASSQGPESRELAVEQFF. In DNA, the CDR3 is TGTGCCAGCAGCCAGGGCCCAGAGTCGCGGGAGTTAGCGGTTGAGCAGTTCTTC.

CDR3 sequence reads: CASSYSGRSTEAFF. CDR3 nucleotides: TGTGCCAGCAGTTACTCAGGGAGGTCTACTGAAGCTTTCTTT. The chain joins TRBV6-5 to TRBJ1-1; D not resolved. The germline V gene encodes CDR1 MNHEY and CDR2 SVGAGI. The CDR3 contains 14 residues. The V end was cut by 0 bases, the J end by 5 bases, with 10 bases between.

The chain combines TRBV2 with TRBJ1-5; 8 bases are a match to TRBD1. V was pared by 8 bases and J by 7 bases, with 7 bases of the junction left unmatched. The CDR3 is 13 amino acids. CDR1 is SNHLY, CDR2 FYNNEI, per germline. CDR3 sequence: CASLGQGGQPQHF. The CDR3 DNA sequence: TGTGCCAGCCTCGGACAGGGCGGACAGCCCCAGCATTTT. Variable domain in full (rest from reference TRBV2 and TRBJ1-5): EPEVTQTPSHQVTQMGQEVILRCVPISNHLYFYWYRQILGQKVEFLVSFYNNEISEKSEIFDDQFSVERPDGSNFTLKIRSTKLEDSAMYFCASLGQGGQPQHFGDGTRLSIL.

The chain has TRBV7-3 and TRBJ1-1; D is undetermined. The CDR3 length is 13 residues. Germline V gives CDR1 SGHTA, CDR2 FQGTGA. Trimming cost V 3 bases and J 12 bases, with 17 bases left between them. The CDR3 DNA sequence: TGTGCCAGCAGCTTCGGTCCTGGAGAATTGACTTTCTTT. Protein: CASSFGPGELTFF.

This clone occurred once. This chain connects TRBV6-1 to TRBJ2-5; D not resolved. The CDR3 is 14 residues long. From germline, CDR1 is MNHNS and CDR2 SASEGT. Between the trimmed V and J ends, which lost 1 base and 2 bases, there was a span of 8 bases. CDR3 residues: CASSEGPIQETQYF. In DNA, the CDR3 is TGTGCCAGCAGTGAAGGGCCAATTCAAGAGACCCAGTACTTC.

V usage is TRBV5-4 and J usage is TRBJ1-1; TRBD1 might be the D (5 bases). This CDR3 is 15 amino acids long. V lost 0 bases and J 2 bases, leaving 11 bases between the germline ends. Germline CDR1 reads SGHNT; CDR2 reads YYREEE (reference sequence). In nucleotides, the CDR3 is TGTGCCAGCAGCTTGGCCTACCAGGGTAACACTGAAGCTTTCTTT. Translating it yields CASSLAYQGNTEAFF.

This clone was picked up one time. The gene calls are TRBV6-1 and TRBJ2-4; the D gene is possibly TRBD2 (5 bases). Germline loops: CDR1 MNHNS, CDR2 SASEGT. V was pared by 8 bases and J by 0 bases, with 11 bases between. This CDR3 contains 14 residues. CDR3: CASLGGLAKNIQYF. Here the CDR3 DNA reads TGTGCCAGCTTAGGAGGACTAGCCAAAAACATTCAGTACTTC.